These 17 T cell receptor beta chains were all obtained from the same sample, sequenced in a study of blood T cell repertoires in COVID-19. Data came from immunoSEQ multiplex PCR; TCRdb stores just in-frame clones and leaves some out. The sample has about 210,000 clones; about 87% are singletons. Input material: peripheral blood. The receptors come from a man between 65 and 85 years old with acute or convalescent COVID-19.

The V call is TRBV27, the J call TRBJ2-7; TRBD2 matches 13 bases. Germline loops: CDR1 MNHEY, CDR2 SMNVEV (reference sequence). Germline trimming cut 5 bases from V and 4 bases from J; bases unmatched to any gene: 5. The CDR3 extends over 15 amino acids. The CDR3 DNA reads TGTGCCAGCAGTCTCGGGACTAGCGGGACTTACGAGCAGTACTTC. Encoded protein: CASSLGTSGTYEQYF.

The chain joins TRBV7-9 to TRBJ1-2; D is uncertain. CDR1 SEHNR and CDR2 FQNEAQ come from the germline V gene (reference sequence). The CDR3 sequence is 11 residues long. Trimming stripped 3 bases from V and 5 bases from J, with 4 bases between. DNA for the CDR3: TGTGCCAGCAGCTTCGGTTATGGCTACACCTTC. The encoded protein is CASSFGYGYTF.

This clone was observed once. The chain has TRBV6-2 or TRBV6-3 and TRBJ2-7; 8 bases fit TRBD2. Trimming cost V 6 bases and J 7 bases; bases outside gene matches: 14. The CDR3 totals 15 residues. Germline values: CDR1 MNHEY, CDR2 SVGEGT. CDR3 sequence reads: CASSFTQAGVGEQYF. DNA of the CDR3: TGTGCCAGCAGCTTTACCCAAGCGGGAGTAGGTGAGCAGTACTTC.

This chain uses TRBV28 with TRBJ1-1; 8 positions agree with TRBD1. Germline loops: CDR1 MDHEN, CDR2 SYDVKM. V dropped 6 bases and J dropped 10; count of bases not matched to a gene: 22. The CDR3 totals 17 residues. The DNA for the CDR3 is TGTGCCAGCAGACTATTGGGAGATCAGGGGGCCATCTCAACAGCTTTCTTT. It specifies CASRLLGDQGAISTAFF. Drawing the rest from reference TRBV28 and TRBJ1-1, the complete variable domain is DVKVTQSSRYLVKRTGEKVFLECVQDMDHENMFWYRQDPGLGLRLIYFSYDVKMKEKGDIPEGYSVSREKKERFSLILESASTNQTSMYLCASRLLGDQGAISTAFFGQGTRLTVV.

In DNA form, the CDR3 reads TGTGCCAGCAGTTTGGGGGGAGTGAGTCGCTACACCTTC. It codes for CASSLGGVSRYTF. V usage is TRBV12-3 or TRBV12-4 and J usage is TRBJ1-2; D perhaps matches TRBD1 (5 bases). V lost 3 bases and J 9 bases, leaving 14 bases between the germline ends. The CDR3 contains 13 residues.

V gene TRBV19 combines with J gene TRBJ2-1; maybe TRBD2 (5 bases). The CDR3 has 13 amino acids. V gave up 4 bases and J gave up 7 bases, with 11 bases separating them. The V gene's germline CDR1 is LNHDA and CDR2 SQIVND (reference sequence). The CDR3 sequence: CASSTLRGNEQFF. DNA of the CDR3: TGTGCCAGTAGTACACTCCGGGGAAATGAGCAGTTCTTC.

This clone was recorded once. The chain is built from TRBV5-6 and TRBJ2-5, with a possible D match to TRBD2 (6 bases). Trimming left V 1 base short and J 1 base short, with 11 bases between. Germline V gene sequence: CDR1 SGHDT, CDR2 YYEEEE. The CDR3 consists of 15 residues. The CDR3 DNA sequence: TGTGCCAGCAGCTTGCGGGGAGGCATCCAAGAGACCCAGTACTTC. Its protein product is CASSLRGGIQETQYF.

The chain employs TRBV18 and TRBJ2-1; no definite D call. Germline assignment: CDR1 KGHSH and CDR2 LQKENI. Deletions cut 2 bases from V and 5 bases from J, with 13 bases between. This CDR3 spans 15 amino acids. CDR3 nucleotide sequence: TGTGCCAGCTCACCAATGGGTGATCGGGACAATGAGCAGTTCTTC. Amino acids: CASSPMGDRDNEQFF.

The genes are TRBV29-1 and TRBJ2-7, with no clear D. This CDR3 is built from 14 residues. V was clipped by 5 bases and J by 8 bases, with 22 bases between them. CDR1 and CDR2 (germline): SQVTM, ANQGSEA. The CDR3 here is CSVTLKPALVKQYF. CDR3 coding DNA: TGCAGCGTTACCCTGAAGCCAGCGCTAGTCAAGCAGTACTTC.

The chain couples TRBV2 to TRBJ2-6; 10 bases fit TRBD1. CDR1 is SNHLY, CDR2 FYNNEI, per germline. V was clipped by 7 bases and J by 1 base; unmatched bases: 10. There are 18 residues in the CDR3. CDR3 bases: TGTGCCAGCACCCTACATGGGACAGGGGCATCTGGGGCCAACGTCCTGACTTTC. This codes for CASTLHGTGASGANVLTF.

This clone was detected ten times or more. The chain combines TRBV7-9 with TRBJ1-1; D remains unclear. Germline CDR1 reads SEHNR; CDR2 reads FQNEAQ (reference sequence). The CDR3 is made up of 11 amino acids. V lost 1 base and J 8 bases, leaving 5 bases between the germline ends. CDR3 nucleotide sequence: TGTGCCAGCAGCTTAGGACTCGAAGCTTTCTTT. Amino acid sequence: CASSLGLEAFF.

The genes are TRBV7-2 and TRBJ1-1; possible D gene TRBD1, 5 bases. V lost 4 bases and J lost 4, with 10 bases in between. Germline CDR1 reads SGHTA; CDR2 reads FQGNSA. This CDR3 has 13 amino acids. The CDR3: CASSSSRGTEAFF. CDR3 nucleotides: TGTGCCAGCAGCTCGAGTAGGGGCACTGAAGCTTTCTTT.

The chain couples TRBV29-1 to TRBJ2-1; 9 nucleotides agree with TRBD1. Germline V gives CDR1 SQVTM, CDR2 ANQGSEA. The length of the CDR3 is 18 residues. With 0 bases clipped from V and 4 bases from J, the junction kept 13 bases outside the gene matches. The CDR3 loop reads CSVEDFYGPGQGYNEQFF. CDR3 DNA sequence: TGCAGCGTTGAAGATTTTTACGGGCCGGGACAGGGTTACAATGAGCAGTTCTTC.

This sequence joins TRBV12-5 and TRBJ2-3, with D possibly matching TRBD2 (5 bases). The CDR3 is made up of 16 amino acids. CDR1 LGHNT and CDR2 FRNRAP come from the germline V gene. Trimming cost V 3 bases and J 0 bases, with 13 bases left between them. The CDR3 here is CASGFSVSSSTDTQYF. CDR3 nucleotides: TGTGCTAGTGGTTTTAGCGTCAGCTCAAGCACAGATACGCAGTATTTT.

This clone has a single count. This chain connects TRBV5-6 to TRBJ1-5; the match to TRBD1 covers 9 bases. Germline lookup yields CDR1 SGHDT and CDR2 YYEEEE. The CDR3 is made up of 17 amino acids. Unmatched junction bases numbered 10, after V lost 3 bases and J lost 3 bases. In DNA form, the CDR3 reads TGTGCCAGCAGCTGGTGGACAGGGGCCGCCAACAATCAGCCCCAGCATTTT. Encoded protein: CASSWWTGAANNQPQHF.

V is TRBV29-1 and J is TRBJ1-2; a weak D match, TRBD1 (5 bases). Trimming stripped 3 bases from V and 1 base from J, with 15 bases between. Germline V CDR1 and CDR2: SQVTM, ANQGSEA. The CDR3 spans 15 residues. The CDR3 nucleotides read TGCAGCGTTGATAACAGCGGGACCATTAACTATGGCTACACCTTC. Translating it yields CSVDNSGTINYGYTF.

The V call is TRBV7-3, the J call TRBJ2-7; 7 nucleotides align to TRBD2. Per the germline V gene, CDR1 is SGHTA and CDR2 is FQGTGA. CDR3 length: 16 residues. Trimming at V came to 5 bases and at J to 2 bases, leaving 12 bases not matched to a gene. Written as DNA, the CDR3 is TGTGCCAGCAGCCCAGCCCCTACTAGCGTTACCTACGAGCAGTACTTC. This sequence encodes CASSPAPTSVTYEQYF. The full variable domain, completed using reference TRBV7-3 and TRBJ2-7, is GAGVSQTPSNKVTEKGKYVELRCDPISGHTALYWYRQSLGQGPEFLIYFQGTGAADDSGLPNDRFFAVRPEGSVSTLKIQRTERGDSAVYLCASSPAPTSVTYEQYFGPGTRLTVT.